A single sample gave rise to the 20 T cell receptor beta chains below, sequenced in a study of blood T cells in healthy people across ages. With a J-beta primer mix and a sample-barcoded 5' primer, a second PCR ran roughly 6 to 11 cycles. Via MiXCR, TCRdb re-called the 5' RACE reads, giving one row per CDR3 protein. The sample has about 930,000 distinct CDR3 sequences, about 29% seen once. This same sample was also taken into another study, of T cells of mothers and their children.

The sequencing input was blood. Receptors were obtained from a woman aged 40 to 50 in good health.

This chain connects TRBV4-3 to TRBJ1-2; TRBD1 aligns across 10 bases. The CDR3 covers 15 residues. Germline trimming cut 1 base from V and 4 bases from J; bases unmatched to any gene: 3. The germline V gene has CDR1 LGHNA and CDR2 YSLEER. The CDR3 DNA follows: TGCGCCAGCAGCCAAGGACAGGGGGCTTGCTATGGCTACACCTTC. It encodes CASSQGQGACYGYTF.

V usage is TRBV28 and J usage is TRBJ2-6; D unclear. The V gene's germline CDR1 is MDHEN and CDR2 SYDVKM. Trimming stripped 11 bases from V and 0 bases from J, with 20 bases between. CDR3 length: 17 amino acids. The CDR3 sequence is CAAPPGPTISGANVLTF. The DNA for the CDR3 is TGTGCCGCCCCCCCCGGGCCAACCATCTCTGGGGCCAACGTCCTGACTTTC.

The rearrangement joins TRBV28 to TRBJ2-1; 8 bases are a match to TRBD2. V lost 7 bases to trimming and J lost 9 bases; unmatched junction nucleotides: 11. Germline CDR1 is MDHEN and CDR2 is SYDVKM. The CDR3 has 14 amino acids. The CDR3 loop reads CASTSPGGRGEQFF. CDR3 DNA: TGTGCCAGCACTTCTCCGGGGGGGCGAGGTGAGCAGTTCTTC.

A remark on this clonotype: A junction end diverges from the germline sequence, so it may reflect a read error. The chain joins TRBV2 to TRBJ2-7; a weak D match, TRBD2 (6 bases). CDR1 is SNHLY and CDR2 is FYNNEI in the germline V gene. The CDR3 extends over 12 amino acids. In DNA, the CDR3 is TGTGCCAGCAATGAATGGGGGGACGAGCAGTACTTC. Translating gives CASNEWGDEQYF.

In regard to this clonotype: A read error may produce the germline difference seen at one junction end. The V and J genes are TRBV6-2 or TRBV6-3 and TRBJ2-3, with 12 bases fitting TRBD2. The CDR3 is 18 amino acids. Germline values: CDR1 MNHEY, CDR2 SVGEGT. CDR3 residues: CANSYLDLAGGRTDTQYF. The CDR3 coding sequence is TGTGCCAACAGTTATTTGGACCTAGCGGGGGGGCGTACAGATACGCAGTATTTT.

This clonotype came up once. The rearrangement uses TRBV7-9 and TRBJ1-5; D ambiguous. Germline V CDR1 and CDR2: SEHNR, FQNEAQ (reference sequence). The germline V and J ends were trimmed by 1 base and 10 bases, with 5 bases remaining between them. The CDR3 has 11 amino acids. The CDR3 loop reads CASSLGEPQHF. CDR3 DNA sequence: TGTGCCAGCAGCTTAGGTGAACCCCAGCATTTT.

This clonotype has at least ten counts. The chain links TRBV10-3 to TRBJ2-3; no firm D call. Between the trimmed V and J ends, which lost 6 bases and 0 bases, there was a span of 10 bases. The germline CDR1 and CDR2 sequences are ENHRY and SYGVKD. The CDR3 is 14 amino acids. CDR3 sequence: CAISTGASTDTQYF. CDR3 sequence (DNA): TGTGCCATCAGCACCGGCGCTAGCACAGATACGCAGTATTTT.

The sample holds a few counts of this clonotype. This rearrangement joins TRBV7-2 to TRBJ2-7; 7 bases are a match to TRBD1. Unmatched junction bases numbered 9, after V lost 1 base and J lost 3 bases. Germline V gives CDR1 SGHTA, CDR2 FQGNSA. The CDR3 is 16 residues long. The CDR3 is CASSLEGQVQYYEQYF. DNA for the CDR3: TGTGCCAGCAGCTTAGAAGGACAGGTACAATACTACGAGCAGTACTTC.

This clonotype was seen a few times. The chain employs TRBV12-3 or TRBV12-4 and TRBJ1-6; D unresolved. The CDR3 is made up of 15 amino acids. The V and J ends lost 3 bases and 2 bases respectively, with 8 bases between them. CDR3 bases: TGTGCCAGCAGTTTTCGGTCCCCCTATAATTCACCCCTCCACTTT. Protein: CASSFRSPYNSPLHF.

This clonotype has at least ten counts. This chain joins TRBV15 and TRBJ2-7; D not resolved. The CDR3 contains 14 residues. V gave up 0 bases and J gave up 3 bases, with 9 bases separating them. The germline V gene encodes CDR1 LNHNV and CDR2 YYDKDF (reference sequence). In nucleotides, the CDR3 is TGTGCCACCAGCAGAGATAAGGGCCTCTACGAGCAGTACTTC. Translation gives CATSRDKGLYEQYF.

The chain carries TRBV3-1 and TRBJ2-3, with 8 bases lining up with TRBD2. The germline gives CDR1 LGHDT, CDR2 YNNKEL (reference sequence). V dropped 6 bases and J dropped 1; count of bases not matched to a gene: 9. The CDR3 contains 16 residues. The CDR3, as DNA: TGTGCCAGCAGGGAACTCTCAGCGGGGGGCACAGATACGCAGTATTTT. This translates into CASRELSAGGTDTQYF.

This clonotype was found a few times. The chain carries TRBV29-1 and TRBJ1-2; the D gene is possibly TRBD1 (5 bases). Germline loops: CDR1 SQVTM, CDR2 ANQGSEA. The CDR3 runs 11 residues. V lost 7 bases and J lost 10, with 16 bases in between. This CDR3 reads CSAVGPTDYTF. CDR3 DNA: TGCAGCGCAGTGGGACCCACTGACTACACCTTC.

This clonotype was counted at least ten times. The chain employs TRBV14 and TRBJ1-6; 8 nucleotides align to TRBD1. The CDR3 is made up of 15 amino acids. Germline CDR1 SGHDN, CDR2 FVKESK. Germline trimming cut 2 bases from V and 10 bases from J; bases unmatched to any gene: 7. Here the CDR3 DNA reads TGTGCCAGCAGCCAATTAGACAGGGGAGGCTCACCCCTCCACTTT. It translates to CASSQLDRGGSPLHF.

The gene calls are TRBV3-1 and TRBJ1-4; no definite D call. This CDR3 has 12 amino acids. The V gene's germline CDR1 is LGHDT and CDR2 YNNKEL (reference sequence). The ends were cut back, 7 bases at V and 8 bases at J, with 11 bases in the middle. In DNA form, the CDR3 reads TGTGCCAGCACAGCCCCGGAAGAAAAACTGTTTTTT. Translating gives CASTAPEEKLFF.

The rearrangement links TRBV20-1 to TRBJ2-2, with D possibly called TRBD1 or TRBD2 (6 bases each). The CDR3 spans 17 residues. Germline CDR1 and CDR2: DFQATT and SNEGSKA (reference sequence). V was shortened by 0 bases and J by 4 bases, with 18 bases between the two germline ends. Here the CDR3 DNA reads TGCAGTGCTAGAGATCAATTTGGGGGGCAGGTCACCGGGGAGCTGTTTTTT. It encodes CSARDQFGGQVTGELFF.

In regard to this clonotype: This may come from a read error, since a much larger clone is one base off. This chain uses TRBV7-2 with TRBJ2-5; D is possibly TRBD1 or TRBD2 (6 bases each). This CDR3 comprises 16 residues. V was trimmed by 1 base and J by 4 bases, leaving 16 bases between them. Per germline, CDR1 SGHTA and CDR2 FQGNSA. The chain's CDR3 is CASSLVRGDSSETQYF. The CDR3 coding sequence is TGTGCCAGCAGCTTAGTAAGGGGGGACTCCTCAGAGACCCAGTACTTC.

The chain has TRBV21-1 and TRBJ2-5; the table's D call TRBD2 went unverified against the DNA. TRBV21-1 is a pseudogene. The CDR3 length is 13 residues. The CDR3 region is CASPGGAGETQYF. The CDR3 DNA is TGTGCCAGCCCCGGGGGGGCCGGGGAGACCCAGTACTTC.

In DNA form, the CDR3 reads TGTGCCACCAGCAGAAATCGCGGGGGGACGGAGACCCAGTACTTC. This gives the protein CATSRNRGGTETQYF. This chain joins TRBV15 and TRBJ2-7; 8 positions match TRBD2. Matching the DNA end better, TRBJ2-5 makes the J call doubtful. The germline V gene encodes CDR1 LNHNV and CDR2 YYDKDF (reference sequence). The CDR3 is 15 residues long.

A few counts support this clonotype. V is TRBV28 and J is TRBJ2-1, with TRBD2 identical over 16 bases. The tail of the sequence fits TRBJ2-7 better, so the J call may be wrong. Germline V gene data show CDR1 as MDHEN and CDR2 as SYDVKM. The CDR3 sequence is 16 residues long. CDR3: CASRTGTSGGVNEQYF. CDR3 nucleotide sequence: TGTGCCAGCAGGACTGGGACTAGCGGGGGGGTAAATGAGCAGTACTTC.

This chain connects TRBV14 to TRBJ1-2; D uncertain. The germline CDR1 and CDR2 sequences are SGHDN and FVKESK. The CDR3 totals 15 residues. Trimming shortened V by 8 bases and J by 1 base, and 17 bases separated the two germline ends. This CDR3 reads CASGRNTGVNYGYTF. CDR3 DNA: TGTGCCAGCGGCCGGAACACCGGGGTTAACTATGGCTACACCTTC.